What follows describes a single T cell receptor (beta chain). The CDR3 has 16 amino acids. Trimming left V 8 bases short and J 4 bases short, with 22 bases between. Per germline, CDR1 SGHNT and CDR2 YENEEA. The source of the sample is a study of technical replicates of blood from a few donors. Produced via immunoSEQ multiplex PCR; TCRdb's table is partial and in-frame only. The sample includes about 73,000 clones, 93% of them seen just once. The clonotype comes from a human donor in good health. This rearrangement joins TRBV11-3 to TRBJ2-3, with D possibly being TRBD1 (6 bases). Sequences were obtained from T cells isolated from PBMCs. The CDR3 is CASLQGLGAAADTQYF. For the CDR3, the DNA is TGTGCCAGCCTACAAGGTCTGGGGGCAGCGGCAGATACGCAGTATTTT.